The sequence of this TCR beta chain was determined in a study of blood T cell repertoires in COVID-19. Study-level background: In each case, the material was cDNA or gDNA derived from T cells, B-cell-depleted T cells, or PBMCs.

This clone appeared once. Germline assignment: CDR1 SGHNT and CDR2 YENEEA. The CDR3 loop spans 15 amino acids. V lost 2 bases to trimming and J lost 8 bases; unmatched junction nucleotides: 8. Seattle participants joined during active infection and were tracked over time. Per the authors' pipeline: For nucleated cells, counts were estimated from reference gene primer amplification. Clones were read by immunoSEQ multiplex PCR, and TCRdb kept only the in-frame ones, dropping some. Clonal size and the V and J genes are those of that table, whereas D and trimming came from the DNA. Among under 250,000 clones listed, 65% to 90% were seen once.

This clonotype originated in a woman aged 70-85 years with COVID-19, enrolled during active disease. The sample taken for sequencing was peripheral blood. The rearrangement links TRBV11-3 to TRBJ2-1, with 8 positions matching TRBD2. For the CDR3, the DNA is TGTGCCAGCAGCTTAATCCGCGGGGGGAGCGATGAGCAGTTCTTC. Translated: CASSLIRGGSDEQFF.